The rows below give T cell receptor beta chains drawn from one sample of a study of blood T cell repertoires in COVID-19. Assay used: immunoSEQ multiplex PCR; TCRdb lists only in-frame clones, some missing. The sample lists 47,000 or so clones, 65% to 90% occurring once. Sequenced input: peripheral blood. These receptor sequences come from a woman aged 60-70 years with acute or convalescent COVID-19. Both conserved end residues are part of each CDR3. A D gene is named only where the DNA matches it firmly. A clone size is listed for some rows: how often the clone was seen (once, few, many), or a class if it is expanded.

D gene | J gene | V gene | clone size | CDR3 protein | CDR3 DNA
TRBD1 | TRBJ2-7 | TRBV7-3 | - | CASSLTSGQASSYEQYF | TGTGCCAGCAGCTTAACTTCGGGACAGGCCAGCTCCTACGAGCAGTACTTC
- | TRBJ1-5 | TRBV28 | - | CASSLTQGRRGNQPQHF | TGTGCCAGCAGTTTAACACAGGGAAGGCGAGGCAATCAGCCCCAGCATTTT
TRBD2 | TRBJ2-3 | TRBV18 | once | CASSPPGLAGTDTQYF | TGTGCCAGCTCACCACCAGGGCTAGCGGGGACAGATACGCAGTATTTT
TRBD1 | TRBJ1-2 | TRBV29-1 | - | CSVETGQFLYGYTF | TGCAGCGTTGAAACGGGACAGTTTCTCTATGGCTACACCTTC
- | TRBJ2-7 | TRBV5-1 | - | CASSLATTTKGGEQYF | TGCGCCAGCAGCTTGGCTACTACCACGAAAGGTGGCGAGCAGTACTTC
- | TRBJ2-1 | TRBV5-1 | - | CASSRAGDYNEQFF | TGCGCCAGCAGTAGGGCAGGGGACTACAATGAGCAGTTCTTC
TRBD1 | TRBJ1-3 | TRBV5-5 | - | CASSIGQDPTGNTIYF | TGTGCCAGCAGCATAGGACAGGACCCTACTGGAAACACCATATATTTT
- | TRBJ1-1 | TRBV28 | - | CASSLLGGGTTEAFF | TGTGCCAGCAGTTTATTGGGAGGGGGGACCACTGAAGCTTTCTTT
- | TRBJ2-6 | TRBV19 | - | CASSAKGGAGANVLTF | TGTGCCAGTAGTGCGAAAGGGGGAGCTGGGGCCAACGTCCTGACTTTC
TRBD1 | TRBJ1-1 | TRBV10-1 | - | CASSPSRWSQGARNTEAFF | TGCGCCAGCAGCCCATCTCGCTGGTCCCAGGGGGCGCGGAACACTGAAGCTTTCTTT
- | TRBJ1-1 | TRBV2 | - | CASRRGEATEAFF | TGTGCCAGCAGACGAGGGGAGGCCACTGAAGCTTTCTTT
TRBD2 | TRBJ2-1 | TRBV11-3 | - | CASSVAGSNNEQFF | TGTGCCAGCAGTGTAGCGGGGTCCAACAATGAGCAGTTCTTC
- | TRBJ2-5 | TRBV29-1 | - | CSVGPGIWETQYF | TGCAGCGTTGGCCCGGGGATCTGGGAGACCCAGTACTTC
- | TRBJ1-1 | TRBV5-1 | - | CASSPGQLASNTEAFF | TGCGCCAGCAGCCCCGGACAGTTGGCCTCTAACACTGAAGCTTTCTTT
TRBD2 | TRBJ2-5 | TRBV10-2 | - | CASRRRASGYQETQYF | TGCGCCAGCAGGCGGCGGGCTAGCGGCTACCAAGAGACCCAGTACTTC
TRBD1 | TRBJ2-7 | TRBV28 | - | CASSFRDRGQYF | TGTGCCAGCAGTTTCCGGGACAGGGGGCAGTACTTC
TRBD1 | TRBJ2-2 | TRBV2 | - | CASSAGQGNTGELFF | TGTGCCAGCAGTGCGGGACAGGGGAACACCGGGGAGCTGTTTTTT
TRBD2 | TRBJ2-7 | TRBV11-2 | - | CASSFSGTRYYEQYF | TGTGCCAGCAGCTTTTCTGGGACTAGGTACTACGAGCAGTACTTC
TRBD1 | TRBJ2-5 | TRBV10-3 | - | CAISAGGQEETQYF | TGTGCCATCAGTGCAGGGGGCCAAGAAGAGACCCAGTACTTC
- | TRBJ1-1 | TRBV30 | - | CAWSVGGQGKGAFF | TGTGCCTGGAGTGTAGGTGGGCAGGGGAAGGGGGCTTTCTTT
- | TRBJ2-2 | TRBV28 | - | CASSFGSRWGPNTGELFF | TGTGCCAGCAGTTTTGGTAGCAGGTGGGGGCCCAACACCGGGGAGCTGTTTTTT
- | TRBJ1-4 | TRBV3-1/TRBV3-2 | once | CASSHRTGGYLFF | TGTGCCAGCAGCCATAGAACTGGGGGCTACCTGTTTTTT